The source of this TCR beta chain is a study of cytomegalovirus exposure and HLA in healthy donors. Overall study findings and caveats: According to reports, the classifier identified cytomegalovirus status with high specificity and sensitivity.

Generated by immunoSEQ multiplex PCR, the TCRdb table keeps only in-frame clones and is missing some. Of roughly 95,000 clones in the sample, 85% are singletons; the top ten hold approximately 22%. The donors belonged to the approximately 120-subject validation cohort, separate from the 666-subject first cohort. In regard to this clone: Its antigen is still unknown.

The origin of this receptor is a man aged 18 to 30 in good health and CMV-seropositive. The sequencing sample was made of PBMCs.

The CDR3 reads CASSRGRTNYEQYF. Written as DNA, the CDR3 is TGTGCCAGCAGCCGCGGGAGGACGAACTACGAGCAGTACTTC. V usage is TRBV5-6 and J usage is TRBJ2-7; 8 positions agree with TRBD2. With V trimmed by 4 bases and J by 3 bases, 6 bases remained unmatched. The CDR3 has 14 residues. In germline, CDR1 is SGHDT, CDR2 YYEEEE.